The rows below give T cell receptor beta chains drawn from one sample of a study of glioma-infiltrating T cells. TCRdb re-derived calls from the multiplex PCR reads in MiXCR, one entry per CDR3 protein. In the table there are about 130,000 distinct CDR3 sequences, roughly 20% of which are singletons. The specimen was glioma tissue, nonneoplastic brain tissue, or PBMCs (not recorded which). These receptor sequences come from a human donor with low-grade glioma or glioblastoma, undergoing nonglioma brain surgery, or in good health (not recorded which). The CDR3 runs from the conserved cysteine through the conserved F or W. D genes are given only for firm matches. Not all rows give a size; the values are once, few, many and, for expanded clones, a class.

>-|TRBV29-1|-|TRBJ2-1
CSVLQYNEQFF
TGCAGCGTTCTTCAGTACAATGAGCAGTTCTTC
>-|TRBV10-3|many|TRBJ1-1
CAISESEGLNTEAFF
TGTGCCATCAGTGAGTCGGAGGGGCTTAACACTGAAGCTTTCTTT
>-|TRBV5-6|few|TRBJ1-6
CASSFGVKGSPLHF
TGTGCCAGCAGCTTTGGGGTGAAAGGCTCACCCCTCCACTTT
>-|TRBV19|many|TRBJ2-5
CASSPRVRQGGQEAQYF
TGTGCCAGTAGTCCGAGGGTACGGCAGGGCGGCCAAGAGGCCCAGTACTTC
>TRBD2|TRBV7-2|many|TRBJ2-1
CASSLVRTSGSGNEQFF
TGTGCCAGCAGCTTAGTCCGGACTAGCGGGAGTGGTAATGAGCAGTTCTTC
>TRBD2|TRBV9|few|TRBJ2-7
CASSVVSLAGGIDEQYF
TGTGCCAGCAGCGTAGTGTCCCTAGCGGGAGGGATCGACGAGCAGTACTTC
>-|TRBV4-2|-|TRBJ2-7
CASSQEIGNSPSSYEQYF
TGTGCCAGCAGCCAAGAAATTGGAAACTCACCGAGCTCCTACGAGCAGTACTTC
>TRBD2|TRBV9|-|TRBJ2-7
CASSVDGGGSLYEQYF
TGTGCCAGCAGCGTAGACGGAGGCGGGAGTCTCTACGAGCAGTACTTC
>TRBD1|TRBV7-2|few|TRBJ2-3
CASSSTGTGGTQYF
TGTGCCAGCAGCTCCACCGGGACAGGCGGCACGCAGTATTTT
>TRBD2|TRBV5-1|-|TRBJ2-3
CASSPGLAGACDTQYF
TGCGCCAGCAGCCCAGGACTAGCGGGAGCTTGCGATACGCAGTATTTT
>TRBD2|TRBV6-1|-|TRBJ2-7
CASTRTSGVSCEQYF
TGTGCCAGCACCAGAACTAGCGGGGTCTCATGCGAGCAGTACTTC
>-|TRBV28|many|TRBJ1-5
CASSLWVGPQHF
TGTGCCAGCAGTTTATGGGTAGGTCCCCAGCATTTT
>TRBD2|TRBV7-2|many|TRBJ2-5
CASSLIGNGGETQYF
TGTGCCAGCAGCTTAATTGGCAACGGGGGGGAGACCCAGTACTTC
>-|TRBV6-6|many|TRBJ2-3
CASSYRGTTDTQYF
TGTGCCAGCAGTTACCGGGGCACCACAGATACGCAGTATTTT